One and the same sample provided the 23 T cell receptor beta chains below, sequenced in a study of neurological immune-mediated disorders. TCRdb independently ran MiXCR on the 5' RACE reads; one entry per CDR3 protein. This sample has tens of thousands of distinct CDR3 sequences, with approximately 3.9% found just once. Sequenced sample: PBMCs. These receptors all stem from a man aged 25-45 years with multiple sclerosis.

This clonotype was picked up a small number of times. Its ends do not fully match the called genes, so a read error is possible. This sequence joins TRBV9 and TRBJ1-1; maybe TRBD1 (5 bases). The CDR3 loop spans 17 amino acids. CDR1 and CDR2 from the germline V gene are SGDLS and YYNGEE. This chain's CDR3 is CASSPRGSRAGYTGAFF. In DNA, the CDR3 is TGTGCCAGCAGCCCCCGGGGGTCGAGGGCAGGGTACACTGGAGCTTTCTTT.

Comments on this clonotype: This may stem from a read error, because a much larger clone lies one nucleotide away. This CDR3 fails to terminate in the conserved phenylalanine or tryptophan, so it likely reflects a read error. V gene TRBV6-5 combines with J gene TRBJ2-6; D assignment may be TRBD1 or TRBD2 (6 bases each). Deletions cut 0 bases from V and 2 bases from J, with 8 bases between. The CDR3 is 16 amino acids. Germline V lookup: CDR1 MNHEY, CDR2 SVGAGI. The CDR3 sequence is CASSYSGGPGANVLTI. The CDR3 DNA reads as TGTGCCAGCAGTTACTCCGGGGGCCCTGGGGCCAACGTCCTGACTATC.

This chain connects TRBV27 to TRBJ2-2; D is unclear. This CDR3 spans 15 amino acids. Between the trimmed V and J ends, which lost 10 bases and 5 bases, there was a span of 20 bases. Germline lookup yields CDR1 MNHEY and CDR2 SMNVEV (reference sequence). The CDR3 is CATGAGAIKTGELFF. In nucleotides, the CDR3 is TGTGCCACCGGAGCAGGTGCTATTAAAACCGGGGAGCTGTTTTTT.

This clonotype was picked up many times. The chain links TRBV5-1 to TRBJ1-4; 7 nucleotides agree with TRBD1. CDR3 length: 15 residues. Germline V gene sequence: CDR1 SGHRS, CDR2 YFSETQ. The V segment lost 3 bases and the J segment 0 bases; nucleotides outside the gene matches: 2. The CDR3 is CASSWGTATNEKLFF. In DNA form, the CDR3 reads TGCGCCAGCAGCTGGGGGACAGCAACTAATGAAAAACTGTTTTTT.

This clonotype was detected many times. This sequence joins TRBV3-1 and TRBJ1-1; the D is unclear. V lost 0 bases and J lost 1, with 6 bases in between. Germline loops: CDR1 LGHDT, CDR2 YNNKEL (reference sequence). There are 14 residues in the CDR3. CDR3 sequence: CASSQDVGNTEAFF. As DNA, the CDR3 is TGTGCCAGCAGCCAAGATGTCGGGAACACTGAAGCTTTCTTT.

This clonotype was seen ten or more times. The chain carries TRBV20-1 and TRBJ2-7; D is unresolved. This CDR3 region has 13 residues. CDR1 DFQATT and CDR2 SNEGSKA come from the germline V gene (reference sequence). The V end lost 4 bases, the J end lost 2 bases, and 12 bases lay between the germline ends. The CDR3 bases are TGCAGTGCTACGCAGTTTAACGCCTACGAGCAGTACTTC. The encoded protein is CSATQFNAYEQYF.

At least ten counts were recorded for this clonotype. CDR3 nucleotides: TGTGCCAGTAACCCGGGACTAGCGGGGAGAGATACGCAGTATTTT. It codes for CASNPGLAGRDTQYF. This sequence joins TRBV19 and TRBJ2-3, with 13 bases lining up with TRBD2. CDR3 size: 15 residues. V trimming: 7 bases; J trimming: 5 bases; junction bases outside the gene matches: 6. Germline V gene lookup returns CDR1 LNHDA and CDR2 SQIVND (reference sequence). Full variable domain (rest looked up from reference TRBV19 and TRBJ2-3): DGGITQSPKYLFRKEGQNVTLSCEQNLNHDAMYWYRQDPGQGLRLIYYSQIVNDFQKGDIAEGYSVSREKKESFPLTVTSAQKNPTAFYLCASNPGLAGRDTQYFGPGTRLTVL.

There are many counts of this clonotype. The V call is TRBV9, the J call TRBJ2-1; 10 bases are a match to TRBD2. The trim removed 1 base at V and 9 bases at J, leaving 1 base unmatched. This CDR3 spans 13 amino acids. Per germline, CDR1 SGDLS and CDR2 YYNGEE. The CDR3 nucleotides read TGTGCCAGCAGCGTAAGCGGGAGGGTTGAGCAGTTCTTC. Protein sequence: CASSVSGRVEQFF.

This clonotype came up many times. The CDR3 DNA reads as TGTGCCAGCAGCGTAGGTTGGACAGGGACCTACGAGCAGTACTTC. Its translation: CASSVGWTGTYEQYF. The chain carries TRBV9 and TRBJ2-7, with 8 bases fitting TRBD1. Losses at the gene ends were 0 bases for V and 2 bases for J; bases not matched to a gene: 4. CDR1 is SGDLS and CDR2 is YYNGEE in the germline V gene. The CDR3 length is 15 residues. Full variable domain (missing parts from reference TRBV9 and TRBJ2-7): DSGVTQTPKHLITATGQRVTLRCSPRSGDLSVYWYQQSLDQGLQFLIQYYNGEERAKGNILERFSAQQFPDLHSELNLSSLELGDSALYFCASSVGWTGTYEQYFGPGTRLTVT.

In its sample, this clonotype was seen many times. V and J are TRBV25-1 and TRBJ2-7, with D perhaps matching TRBD2 (6 bases). The CDR3 is 13 amino acids. Germline CDR1 is MGHDK and CDR2 is SYGVNS. V was cut by 3 bases and J by 7 bases, with 13 bases left in between. The CDR3 is CASSDMAGREQYF. The CDR3 DNA reads TGTGCCAGCAGTGATATGGCAGGGAGGGAGCAGTACTTC.

Ten or more counts support this clonotype. V usage is TRBV12-3 or TRBV12-4 and J usage is TRBJ2-3; the match to TRBD2 covers 7 bases. The CDR3 contains 13 residues. With V trimmed by 7 bases and J by 4 bases, 5 bases remained unmatched. This CDR3 is CASTGGGADTQYF. The CDR3 DNA reads TGTGCCAGCACCGGGGGAGGGGCAGATACGCAGTATTTT.

This clonotype has a count of ten or more. CDR3 residues: CASSYKRPINYGYTF. CDR3 DNA sequence: TGTGCCAGCAGTTACAAGAGACCGATCAACTATGGCTACACCTTC. The chain recombines TRBV6-5 with TRBJ1-2, with D unresolved. CDR1 is MNHEY and CDR2 is SVGAGI in the germline V gene. Trimming left V 2 bases short and J 2 bases short, with 12 bases between. The CDR3 extends over 15 amino acids.

This clonotype showed up many times. The chain is built from TRBV3-1 and TRBJ2-2; 11 bases line up with TRBD2. With 2 bases clipped from V and 4 bases from J, the junction kept 6 bases outside the gene matches. CDR3 length: 17 residues. CDR1 and CDR2 (germline): LGHDT, YNNKEL (reference sequence). In DNA, the CDR3 is TGTGCCAGCAGCCAACCCGGGACTAGCGGCACCACCGGGGAGCTGTTTTTT. Amino acids: CASSQPGTSGTTGELFF.

This clonotype has ten or more counts. The chain combines TRBV3-1 with TRBJ2-1; D not resolved. Germline V gene data show CDR1 as LGHDT and CDR2 as YNNKEL (reference sequence). This CDR3 is 12 amino acids long. V was trimmed by 3 bases and J by 5 bases, leaving 5 bases between them. The CDR3 DNA reads as TGTGCCAGCAGCCAGAGAAACAATGAGCAGTTCTTC. Its protein is CASSQRNNEQFF.

This clonotype occurred many times. The chain carries TRBV7-2 and TRBJ2-2; TRBD2 might be the D (6 bases). In germline, CDR1 is SGHTA, CDR2 FQGNSA. V was pared by 5 bases and J by 6 bases, with 16 bases between. The CDR3 contains 15 residues. This chain's CDR3 is CASSPSGGVAGELFF. DNA for the CDR3: TGTGCCAGCAGCCCCAGTGGCGGGGTGGCCGGGGAGCTGTTTTTT.

This clonotype was detected many times. V gene TRBV20-1 combines with J gene TRBJ2-7, with TRBD2 identical over 15 bases. The CDR3 is made up of 15 amino acids. Germline loops: CDR1 DFQATT, CDR2 SNEGSKA (reference sequence). The J segment lost 5 bases and the V segment lost 8 bases, leaving 10 bases of the junction unmatched. The CDR3 DNA reads as TGCAGTTCCCCCGGGACTAGCGGGAGGCGGCACGAGCAGTACTTC. Translation gives CSSPGTSGRRHEQYF.

In this sample, this clonotype turned up many times. The V and J genes are TRBV20-1 and TRBJ2-1; D gene uncertain. Trimming left V 0 bases short and J 14 bases short, with 14 bases between. The germline CDR1 and CDR2 sequences are DFQATT and SNEGSKA (reference sequence). The CDR3 has 12 amino acids. For the CDR3, the DNA is TGCAGTGCTAGAGATGTTTTGGTAGCTGAGTTCTTC. It yields the protein CSARDVLVAEFF.

This clonotype was recorded a few times. CDR3 protein: CASRTGFANTEAFF. CDR3 sequence (DNA): TGTGCCAGCAGAACAGGTTTCGCCAACACTGAAGCTTTCTTT. The V call is TRBV6-1, the J call TRBJ1-1; a weak D match, TRBD1 (5 bases). This CDR3 is built from 14 residues. The V and J ends lost 6 bases and 2 bases respectively, with 13 bases between them. Looked up from germline, CDR1 is MNHNS and CDR2 is SASEGT.

Worth noting for this clonotype: A much larger clone lies one base from this, so it may be a read error. The CDR3 loop reads CASTKPAGGKGGTGELFF. The CDR3, as DNA: TGTGCCAGCACCAAACCAGCGGGAGGCAAAGGGGGCACCGGGGAGCTGTTTTTT. This chain uses TRBV28 with TRBJ2-2, with 9 bases identical to TRBD2. The CDR3 consists of 18 residues. J lost 4 bases, V lost 7 bases, and 16 bases had no gene match. Germline V lookup: CDR1 MDHEN, CDR2 SYDVKM.

This clonotype came up many times. V gene TRBV9 combines with J gene TRBJ1-2; 8 bases are a match to TRBD1. Looked up from germline, CDR1 is SGDLS and CDR2 is YYNGEE. The junction had 5 bases not matched to a gene; V was cut back by 3 bases and J by 4 bases. This CDR3 has 14 amino acids. The CDR3 region has the DNA TGTGCCAGCAGCGCCGGACAGGGAACCTATGGCTACACCTTC. Amino acids: CASSAGQGTYGYTF.

This clonotype occurred many times. CDR3 nucleotide sequence: TGCGCCAGCAGCTTGGCACGCCAGGGGAGCTATACAGAGCAGTTCTTC. Residues: CASSLARQGSYTEQFF. V and J are TRBV5-1 and TRBJ2-1, with TRBD1 as a possible D gene (6 bases). The CDR3 spans 16 residues. Germline CDR1 reads SGHRS; CDR2 reads YFSETQ. V was shortened by 0 bases and J by 10 bases, with 20 bases between the two germline ends.

As regards this clonotype: One junction end does not reproduce the germline sequence, and a read error may be involved. The chain links TRBV7-7 to TRBJ2-1, with D possibly TRBD1 on 5 matching bases. Germline values: CDR1 SSHAT, CDR2 FNYEAQ (reference sequence). The CDR3 has 13 amino acids. The CDR3 sequence is CASSPKGWGEQFF. CDR3 in DNA: TGTGCTAGCAGCCCTAAGGGGTGGGGTGAGCAGTTCTTC.

The genes are TRBV20-1 and TRBJ2-7; 8 nucleotides agree with TRBD1. V lost 6 bases to trimming and J lost 3 bases; unmatched junction nucleotides: 10. Germline values: CDR1 DFQATT, CDR2 SNEGSKA (reference sequence). The CDR3 runs to 14 residues. The CDR3 region has the DNA TGCAGTGCGACAGACAGGGGATCCTTCTACGAGCAGTACTTC. As protein: CSATDRGSFYEQYF.